This TCR beta chain comes out of a study of T cell responses to AZD1222 COVID-19 vaccine. General observations from the study: Recipients of two AZD1222 doses showed rising Spike-specific TCR breadth and depth. Researchers took repertoire samples only after the peak T cell response had come.

Sequencing used immunoSEQ multiplex PCR; TCRdb keeps in-frame clones, though not all of them. The sample holds about 130,000 clones, 93% seen once. Details on this clone: Its antigen is still unknown.

Germline V gene lookup returns CDR1 LNHDA and CDR2 SQIVND (reference sequence). The CDR3 extends over 13 amino acids. V was trimmed by 0 bases and J by 6 bases, leaving 6 bases between them. The chain recombines TRBV19 with TRBJ2-1; D could derive from TRBD1 or TRBD2 (5 bases each). The sequenced sample was peripheral blood, obtained on day 0 of AZD1222 vaccination. The TCR sequence derives from an adult in good health. The CDR3 spells CASSIDGGNEQFF. CDR3 DNA sequence: TGTGCCAGTAGTATAGATGGGGGCAATGAGCAGTTCTTC.